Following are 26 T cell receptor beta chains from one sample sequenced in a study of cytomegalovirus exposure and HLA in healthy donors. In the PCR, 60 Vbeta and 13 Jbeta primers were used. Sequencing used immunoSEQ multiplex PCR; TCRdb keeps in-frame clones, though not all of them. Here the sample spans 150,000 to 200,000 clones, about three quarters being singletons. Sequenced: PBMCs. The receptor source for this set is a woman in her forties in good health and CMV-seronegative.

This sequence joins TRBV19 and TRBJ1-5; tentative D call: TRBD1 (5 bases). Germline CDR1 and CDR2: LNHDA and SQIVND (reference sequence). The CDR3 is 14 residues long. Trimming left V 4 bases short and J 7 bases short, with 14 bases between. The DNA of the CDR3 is TGTGCCAGTAGTACGGGGGGAGGGAGGCAGCCCCAGCATTTT. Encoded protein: CASSTGGGRQPQHF.

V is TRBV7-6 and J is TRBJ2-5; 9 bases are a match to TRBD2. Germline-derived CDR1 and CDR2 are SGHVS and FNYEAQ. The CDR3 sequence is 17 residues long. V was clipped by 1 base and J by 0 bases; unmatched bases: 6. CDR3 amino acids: CASSLGGGGANQETQYF. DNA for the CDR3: TGTGCCAGCAGCTTAGGCGGGGGGGGAGCTAACCAAGAGACCCAGTACTTC.

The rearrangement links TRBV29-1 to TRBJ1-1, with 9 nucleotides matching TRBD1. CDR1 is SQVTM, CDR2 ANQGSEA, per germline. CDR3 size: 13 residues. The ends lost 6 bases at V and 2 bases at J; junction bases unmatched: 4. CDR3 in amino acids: CSVRQGDNTEAFF. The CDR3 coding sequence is TGCAGCGTGCGACAGGGGGATAACACTGAAGCTTTCTTT.

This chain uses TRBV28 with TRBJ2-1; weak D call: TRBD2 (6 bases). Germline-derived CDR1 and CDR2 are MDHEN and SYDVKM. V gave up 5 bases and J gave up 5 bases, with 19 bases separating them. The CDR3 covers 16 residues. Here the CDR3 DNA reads TGTGCCAGCAGTGGGAGTTGGGAGGTGCAAGACAATGAGCAGTTCTTC. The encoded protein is CASSGSWEVQDNEQFF.

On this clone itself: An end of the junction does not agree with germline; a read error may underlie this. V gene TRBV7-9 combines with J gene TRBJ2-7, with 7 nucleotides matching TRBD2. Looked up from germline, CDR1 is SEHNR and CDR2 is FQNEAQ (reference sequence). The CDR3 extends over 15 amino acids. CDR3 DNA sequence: TGTGCCAGCAGCTTAGCTGCGGGAGCCGGCTACGGGCAGTACTTC. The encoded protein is CASSLAAGAGYGQYF. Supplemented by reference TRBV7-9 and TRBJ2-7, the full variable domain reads DTGVSQNPRHKITKRGQNVTFRCDPISEHNRLYWYRQTLGQGPEFLTYFQNEAQLEKSRLLSDRFSAERPKGSFSTLEIQRTEQGDSAMYLCASSLAAGAGYGQYFGPGTRLTVT.

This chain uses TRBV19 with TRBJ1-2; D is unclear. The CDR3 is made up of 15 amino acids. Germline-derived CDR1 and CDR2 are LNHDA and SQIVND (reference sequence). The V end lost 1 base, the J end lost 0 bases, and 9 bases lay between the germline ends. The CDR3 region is CASSIGSATNYGYTF. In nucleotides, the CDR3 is TGTGCCAGTAGTATAGGCAGCGCTACTAACTATGGCTACACCTTC.

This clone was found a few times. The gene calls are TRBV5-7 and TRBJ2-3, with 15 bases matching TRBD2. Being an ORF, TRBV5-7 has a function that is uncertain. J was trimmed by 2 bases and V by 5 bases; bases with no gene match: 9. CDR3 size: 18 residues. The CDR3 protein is CASSHGLAGGPSTDTQYF. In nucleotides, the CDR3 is TGTGCCAGCAGTCACGGACTAGCGGGAGGGCCCTCCACAGATACGCAGTATTTT.

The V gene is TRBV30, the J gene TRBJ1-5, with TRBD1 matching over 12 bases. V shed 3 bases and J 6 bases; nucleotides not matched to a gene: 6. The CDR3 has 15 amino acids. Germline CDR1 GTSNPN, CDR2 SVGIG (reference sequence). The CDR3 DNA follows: TGTGCCTGGAGCTCCGGGACAGGGGGCGGTCAGCCCCAGCATTTT. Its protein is CAWSSGTGGGQPQHF.

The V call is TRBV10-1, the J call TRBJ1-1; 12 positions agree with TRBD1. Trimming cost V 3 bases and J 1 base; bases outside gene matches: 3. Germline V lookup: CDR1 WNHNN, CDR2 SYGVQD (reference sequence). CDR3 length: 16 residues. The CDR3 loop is CASSEGGQGANTEAFF. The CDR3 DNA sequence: TGCGCCAGCAGTGAAGGGGGACAGGGGGCGAACACTGAAGCTTTCTTT.

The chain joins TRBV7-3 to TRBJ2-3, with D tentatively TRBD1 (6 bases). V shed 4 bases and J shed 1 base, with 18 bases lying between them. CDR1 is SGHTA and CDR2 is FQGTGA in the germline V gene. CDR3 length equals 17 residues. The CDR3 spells CASSYQGRAPGTDTQYF. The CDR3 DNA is TGTGCCAGCAGCTACCAGGGGCGGGCCCCTGGCACAGATACGCAGTATTTT. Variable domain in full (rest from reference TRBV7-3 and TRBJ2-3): GAGVSQTPSNKVTEKGKYVELRCDPISGHTALYWYRQSLGQGPEFLIYFQGTGAADDSGLPNDRFFAVRPEGSVSTLKIQRTERGDSAVYLCASSYQGRAPGTDTQYFGPGTRLTVL.

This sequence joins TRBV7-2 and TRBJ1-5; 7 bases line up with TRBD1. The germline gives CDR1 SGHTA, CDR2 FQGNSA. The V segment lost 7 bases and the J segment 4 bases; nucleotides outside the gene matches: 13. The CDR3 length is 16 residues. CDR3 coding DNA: TGTGCCAGCACCCTACACTCGGGACAGAAGAATCAGCCCCAGCATTTT. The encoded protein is CASTLHSGQKNQPQHF.

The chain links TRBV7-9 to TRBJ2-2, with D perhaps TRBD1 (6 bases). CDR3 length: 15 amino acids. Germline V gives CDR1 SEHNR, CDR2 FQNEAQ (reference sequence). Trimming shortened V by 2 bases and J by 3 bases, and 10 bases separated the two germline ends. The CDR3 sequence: CASSLLGADTGELFF. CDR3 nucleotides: TGTGCCAGCAGCTTACTGGGGGCGGACACCGGGGAGCTGTTTTTT.

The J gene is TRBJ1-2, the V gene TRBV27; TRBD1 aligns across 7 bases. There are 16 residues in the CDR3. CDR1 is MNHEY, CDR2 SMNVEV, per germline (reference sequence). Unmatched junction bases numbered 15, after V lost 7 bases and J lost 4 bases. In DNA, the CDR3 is TGTGCCAGCACAGATTCACCGCGACAGGGCCTCTATGGCTACACCTTC. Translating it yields CASTDSPRQGLYGYTF.

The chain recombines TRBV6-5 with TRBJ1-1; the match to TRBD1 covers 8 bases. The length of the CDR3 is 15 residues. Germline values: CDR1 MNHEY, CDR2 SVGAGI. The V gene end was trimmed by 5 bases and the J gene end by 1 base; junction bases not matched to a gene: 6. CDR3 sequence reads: CASSTRDRWNTEAFF. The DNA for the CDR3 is TGTGCCAGCAGTACGAGGGACAGGTGGAACACTGAAGCTTTCTTT.

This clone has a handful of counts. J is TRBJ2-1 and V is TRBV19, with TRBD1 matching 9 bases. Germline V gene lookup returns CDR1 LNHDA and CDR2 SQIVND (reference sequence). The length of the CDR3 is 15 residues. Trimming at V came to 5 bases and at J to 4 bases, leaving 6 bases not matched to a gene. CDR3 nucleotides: TGTGCCAGTAGTCTGGACAGGGGTCCTTACAATGAGCAGTTCTTC. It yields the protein CASSLDRGPYNEQFF.

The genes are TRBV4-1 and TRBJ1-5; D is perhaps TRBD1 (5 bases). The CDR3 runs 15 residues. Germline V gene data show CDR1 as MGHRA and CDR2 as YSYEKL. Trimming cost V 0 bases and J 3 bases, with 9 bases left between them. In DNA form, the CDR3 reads TGCGCCAGCAGCCAAGATGGGGCAGTCAATCAGCCCCAGCATTTT. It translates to CASSQDGAVNQPQHF.

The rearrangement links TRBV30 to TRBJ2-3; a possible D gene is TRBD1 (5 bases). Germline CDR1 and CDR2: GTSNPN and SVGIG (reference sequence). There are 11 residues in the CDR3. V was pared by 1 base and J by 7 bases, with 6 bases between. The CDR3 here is CAWSGGHTQYF. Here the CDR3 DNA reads TGTGCCTGGAGTGGGGGCCATACGCAGTATTTT.

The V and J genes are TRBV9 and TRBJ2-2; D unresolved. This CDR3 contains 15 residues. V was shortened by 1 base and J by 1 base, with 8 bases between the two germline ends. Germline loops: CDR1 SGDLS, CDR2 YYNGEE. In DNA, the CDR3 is TGTGCCAGCAGCGTACGACATCAGAACACCGGGGAGCTGTTTTTT. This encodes CASSVRHQNTGELFF. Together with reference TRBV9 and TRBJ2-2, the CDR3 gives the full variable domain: DSGVTQTPKHLITATGQRVTLRCSPRSGDLSVYWYQQSLDQGLQFLIQYYNGEERAKGNILERFSAQQFPDLHSELNLSSLELGDSALYFCASSVRHQNTGELFFGEGSRLTVL.

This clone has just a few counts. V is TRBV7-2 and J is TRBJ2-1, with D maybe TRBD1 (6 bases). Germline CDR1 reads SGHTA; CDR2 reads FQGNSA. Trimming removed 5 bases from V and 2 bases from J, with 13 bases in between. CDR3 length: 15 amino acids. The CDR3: CASSLGQITYNEQFF. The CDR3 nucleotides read TGTGCCAGCAGCCTCGGACAGATTACCTACAATGAGCAGTTCTTC.

CDR3 in DNA: TGTGCCAGCAGTGATTACCGGGAAACCGACCTAGCAGATACGCAGTATTTT. It translates to CASSDYRETDLADTQYF. The rearrangement joins TRBV2 to TRBJ2-3; TRBD2 might be the D (5 bases). This CDR3 spans 17 amino acids. Trimming removed 3 bases at V and 4 bases at J, with 20 bases between. In germline, CDR1 is SNHLY, CDR2 FYNNEI.

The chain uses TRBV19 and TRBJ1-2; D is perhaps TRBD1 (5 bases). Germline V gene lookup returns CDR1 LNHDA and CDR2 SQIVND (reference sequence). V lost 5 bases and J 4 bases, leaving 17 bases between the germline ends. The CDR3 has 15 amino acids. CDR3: CASSADRPIGYGYTF. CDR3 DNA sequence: TGTGCCAGTAGTGCCGACAGACCCATCGGCTATGGCTACACCTTC.

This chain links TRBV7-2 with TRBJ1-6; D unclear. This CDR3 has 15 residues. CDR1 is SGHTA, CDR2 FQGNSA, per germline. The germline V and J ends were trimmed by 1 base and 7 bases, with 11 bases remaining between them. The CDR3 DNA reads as TGTGCCAGCAGCTTAGAAGGCAGGTCAAATTCACCCCTCCACTTT. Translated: CASSLEGRSNSPLHF.

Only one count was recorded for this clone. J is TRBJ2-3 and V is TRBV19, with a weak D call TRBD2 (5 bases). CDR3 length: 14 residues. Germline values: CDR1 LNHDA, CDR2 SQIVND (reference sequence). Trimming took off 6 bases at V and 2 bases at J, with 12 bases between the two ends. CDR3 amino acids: CASRLADDTDTQYF. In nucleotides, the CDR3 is TGTGCCAGTAGGCTAGCCGACGACACAGATACGCAGTATTTT.

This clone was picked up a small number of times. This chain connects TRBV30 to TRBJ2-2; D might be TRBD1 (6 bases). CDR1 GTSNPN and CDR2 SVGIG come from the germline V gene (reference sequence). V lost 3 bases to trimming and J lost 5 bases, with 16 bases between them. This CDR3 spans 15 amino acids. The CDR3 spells CAWSVDSGNTGELFF. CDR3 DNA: TGTGCCTGGAGCGTGGACAGTGGCAATACCGGGGAGCTGTTTTTT.

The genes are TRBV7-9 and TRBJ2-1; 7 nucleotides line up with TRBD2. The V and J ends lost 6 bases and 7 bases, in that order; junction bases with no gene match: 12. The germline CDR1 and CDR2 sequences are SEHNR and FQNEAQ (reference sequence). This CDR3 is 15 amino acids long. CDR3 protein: CASSPSLTSANEQFF. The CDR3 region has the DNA TGTGCCAGCAGTCCTAGCCTAACTAGCGCGAATGAGCAGTTCTTC.

The DNA for the CDR3 is TGTGCCAGCAGGTTCGCCCGAGGACTAGCGGGAGCAGATACGCAGTATTTT. Amino acid sequence: CASRFARGLAGADTQYF. The chain employs TRBV7-2 and TRBJ2-3, with TRBD2 matching over 13 bases. The CDR3 is 17 residues long. From germline, CDR1 is SGHTA and CDR2 FQGNSA. With 6 bases clipped from V and 4 bases from J, the junction kept 10 bases outside the gene matches.